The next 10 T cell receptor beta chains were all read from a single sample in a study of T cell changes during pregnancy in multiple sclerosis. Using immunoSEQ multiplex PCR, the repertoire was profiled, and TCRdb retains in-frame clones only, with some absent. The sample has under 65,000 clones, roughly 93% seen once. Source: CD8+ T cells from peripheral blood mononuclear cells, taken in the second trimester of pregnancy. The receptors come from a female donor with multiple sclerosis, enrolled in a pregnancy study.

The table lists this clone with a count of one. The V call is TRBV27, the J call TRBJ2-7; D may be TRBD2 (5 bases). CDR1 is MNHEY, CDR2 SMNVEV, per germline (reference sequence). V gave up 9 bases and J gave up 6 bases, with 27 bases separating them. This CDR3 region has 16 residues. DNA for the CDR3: TGTGCCAGTAGTCCAGGACTCGTTTCTCATCTTGGCGAGCAGTACTTC. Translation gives CASSPGLVSHLGEQYF.

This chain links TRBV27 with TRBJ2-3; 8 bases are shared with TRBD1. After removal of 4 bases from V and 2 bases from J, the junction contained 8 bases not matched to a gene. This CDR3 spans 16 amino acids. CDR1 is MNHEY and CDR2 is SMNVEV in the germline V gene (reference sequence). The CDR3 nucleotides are TGTGCCAGCAGTTCGACAGGGGTTTGGAACACAGATACGCAGTATTTT. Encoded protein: CASSSTGVWNTDTQYF.

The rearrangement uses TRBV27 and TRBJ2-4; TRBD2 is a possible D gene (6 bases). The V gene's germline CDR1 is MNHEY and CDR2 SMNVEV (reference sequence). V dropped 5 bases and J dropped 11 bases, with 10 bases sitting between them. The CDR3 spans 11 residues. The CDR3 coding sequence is TGTGCCAGCAGTGGGGGACTCCTTCAGTACTTC. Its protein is CASSGGLLQYF.

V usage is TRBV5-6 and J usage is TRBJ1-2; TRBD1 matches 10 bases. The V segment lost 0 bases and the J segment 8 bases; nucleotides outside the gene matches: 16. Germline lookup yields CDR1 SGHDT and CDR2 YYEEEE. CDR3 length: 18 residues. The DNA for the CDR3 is TGTGCCAGCAGCTTGGGGGCCGGGACAGGGGATGGCGATCGGGGCTACACCTTC. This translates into CASSLGAGTGDGDRGYTF.

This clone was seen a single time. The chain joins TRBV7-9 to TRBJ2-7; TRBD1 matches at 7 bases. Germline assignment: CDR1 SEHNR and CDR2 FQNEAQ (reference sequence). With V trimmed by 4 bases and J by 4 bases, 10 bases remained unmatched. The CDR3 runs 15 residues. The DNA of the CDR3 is TGTGCCAGCAGCTCGCACAGGGGAGCTGGGTACGAGCAGTACTTC. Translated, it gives CASSSHRGAGYEQYF.

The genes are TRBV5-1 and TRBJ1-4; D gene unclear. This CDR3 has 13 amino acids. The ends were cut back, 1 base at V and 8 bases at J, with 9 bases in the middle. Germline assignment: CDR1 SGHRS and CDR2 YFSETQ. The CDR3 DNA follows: TGCGCCAGCAGCTTGTCGTATCTCGAAAAACTGTTTTTT. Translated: CASSLSYLEKLFF.

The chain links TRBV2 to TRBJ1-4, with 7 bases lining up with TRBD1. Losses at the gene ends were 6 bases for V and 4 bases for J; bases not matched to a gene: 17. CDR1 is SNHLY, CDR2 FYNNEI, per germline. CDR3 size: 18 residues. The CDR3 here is CASRYNRGPRLDNEKLFF. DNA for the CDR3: TGTGCCAGCAGATACAACAGGGGTCCGCGTCTAGATAATGAAAAACTGTTTTTT.

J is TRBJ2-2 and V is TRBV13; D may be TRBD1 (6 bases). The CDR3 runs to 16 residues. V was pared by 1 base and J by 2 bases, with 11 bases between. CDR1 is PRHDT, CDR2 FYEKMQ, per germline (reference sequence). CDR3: CASSLDRDTNTGELFF. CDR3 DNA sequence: TGTGCCAGCAGCTTAGACCGGGACACCAACACCGGGGAGCTGTTTTTT.

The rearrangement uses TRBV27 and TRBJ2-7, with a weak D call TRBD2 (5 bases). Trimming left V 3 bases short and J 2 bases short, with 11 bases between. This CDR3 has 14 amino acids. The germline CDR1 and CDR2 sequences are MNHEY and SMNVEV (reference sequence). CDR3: CASSFGGPTYEQYF. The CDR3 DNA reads TGTGCCAGCAGTTTCGGCGGGCCTACCTACGAGCAGTACTTC.

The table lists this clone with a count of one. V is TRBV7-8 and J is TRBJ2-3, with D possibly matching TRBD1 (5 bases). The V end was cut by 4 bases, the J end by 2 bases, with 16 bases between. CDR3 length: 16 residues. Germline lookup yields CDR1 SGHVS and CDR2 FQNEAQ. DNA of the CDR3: TGTGCCAGCAGCTCCCAAGTGGGCAGGGCCACAGATACGCAGTATTTT. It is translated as CASSSQVGRATDTQYF.